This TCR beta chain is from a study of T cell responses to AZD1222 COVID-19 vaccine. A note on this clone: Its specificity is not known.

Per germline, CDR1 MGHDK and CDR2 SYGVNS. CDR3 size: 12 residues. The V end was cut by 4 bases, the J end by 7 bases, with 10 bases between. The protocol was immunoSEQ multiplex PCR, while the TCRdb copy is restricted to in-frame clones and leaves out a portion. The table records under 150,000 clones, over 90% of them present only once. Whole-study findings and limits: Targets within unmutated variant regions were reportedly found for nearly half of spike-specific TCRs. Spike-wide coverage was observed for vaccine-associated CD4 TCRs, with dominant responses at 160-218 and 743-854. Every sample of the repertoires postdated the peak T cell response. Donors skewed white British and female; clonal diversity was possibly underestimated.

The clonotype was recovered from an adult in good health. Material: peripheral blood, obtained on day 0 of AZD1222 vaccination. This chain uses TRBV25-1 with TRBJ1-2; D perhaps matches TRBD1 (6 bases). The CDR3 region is CASSGRGFGYTF. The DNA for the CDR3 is TGTGCCAGCAGTGGAAGGGGGTTTGGCTACACCTTC.